This TCR beta chain was profiled in a study of cytomegalovirus exposure and HLA in healthy donors (dated by TCRdb to the late 2010s). With regard to the full study: According to an earlier analysis of a few hundred of the donors, about 180 million T cells yielded 117 million unique TCR beta sequences and approximately 280 Gb of sequence data. Several DR-DQ haplotypes were handled as single units for association and clustering, since linkage in the cohort was strong. The later analysis used no new phenotypic data to find candidate immune exposures, relying instead on TCR beta sequences and their occurrence across donors. Among about 360 genotyped donors of the cohort, an average of around 240,000 unique TCR beta nucleotide sequences were sequenced per donor, about a sixth of them non-productive. An early release that covered some 640 HLA-typed donors contained approximately 300 gigabases of sequencing data and 75 million to 100 million unique TCR sequences. Donor age, sex, ethnicity and CMV serostatus were collected together with the repertoire data. Besides the first cohort of 550 to 750 subjects, a separate validation cohort made up of 120 different subjects was used. An earlier analysis of several hundred of the donors applied high-throughput TCR beta sequencing to assess whether each TCR beta V gene segment acted as functional or pseudogenic. Both class I and class II loci were covered by HLA typing, at four-digit resolution. Typing coverage varied by locus: roughly 620-630 donors for A, B, C, DRB1 and DQB1; about 520 for DQA1; about 600 for DPA1; under 490 for DPB1. Among the 398 genotyped donors, around 81% belonged to the genetic ancestry cluster associated with self-reported Caucasian donors. To predict cytomegalovirus infection status, the study brought together high-throughput TCR immunosequencing, statistical association of individual TCRs with disease status, and machine learning. The study used immunosequencing to profile the T cell repertoires of 666 subjects and linked those repertoires to cytomegalovirus serostatus. All discovery cohort repertoires had been generated on a single sequencing platform. The study was designed to test whether signatures of past pathogen exposure could be identified by cataloging public T cell receptors. A later genetic analysis used genome-wide SNP genotypes for about 60% of the roughly 700 donors, treating that subset as a discovery cohort. To study patterns of TCR occurrence, a later analysis re-analyzed previously published TCR beta repertoires from around 670 donors and added high-resolution HLA genotyping. Study-wide conclusions, independent of this receptor: A further reported finding was that TCR beta sequences accurately predicted the HLA-A and HLA-B alleles for most subjects in the first cohort. When HLA alleles, especially DR and DQ, strongly co-occurred, attributing TCR associations to individual alleles was difficult. The study gave a list of 150 to 200 TCR beta chains associated with cytomegalovirus. A later analysis found that TCR association rates varied across HLA loci, with DRB1 alleles showing the most associated TCRs and HLA-C alleles the fewest. In a later analysis, HLA-associated TCR beta chains showed more clonal expansion and lower generation probabilities than non-associated chains that were equally common. According to a later analysis, parvovirus B19, influenza, CMV and Epstein-Barr virus appeared linked to several top co-occurrence clusters. Compared with the roughly 700-donor mean, donors in an Asian-associated ancestry cluster had fewer N-insertions in productive TCRs, according to a later genetic analysis. At a false discovery rate of 0.05, a later analysis linked about 17,000 TCR beta sequences to specific HLA alleles. In an earlier analysis of about 550 of the donors, most TCR beta V segments were observed in productive rearrangements about 87% or about 30% of the time, broadly matching IMGT annotations. Immune exposure information for the cohort was limited to CMV serostatus. A later genetic analysis associated a missense DCLRE1C variant with V-gene and J-gene trimming of TCR beta chains, and an independent cohort replicated the association. Some IMGT-functional V segments, including TRBV6-2 and TRBV6-3, could not be told apart with the 87-base-pair reads, so those segments were excluded. Because HLA typing was unavailable for some donors at each locus, only the typed subset was used in association tests. Correlated functional status among segregating V segments might reflect linkage disequilibrium, but an unknown experimental factor could not be ruled out. Roughly uniform sequencing depth across donors was assumed in presence/absence analyses, although this assumption may not hold. Three of the identified cytomegalovirus-associated TCR beta chains were confirmed in vitro to be specific for cytomegalovirus antigens. In a later analysis, most CMV-associated TCR beta chains were found to appear HLA-restricted, with HLA associations seemingly driven largely by CMV exposure. Because counts were too low, roughly 17 rarely observed V segments, including chromosome 9 orphons, were left out of the earlier analysis of 500 to 750 of the donors. According to the authors, the approach could potentially be generalized to other disease states and immunological phenotypes. Only TCR beta chains were sequenced in this cohort, and the absence of alpha or paired-chain data limited detectable features. Most TCR sequences were seen in very few donors, while some public TCRs were found in many individuals. A cluster of highly shared sequence variants was judged likely to represent a technical artifact of the sequencing pipeline. In both the original and validation cohorts, the classifier was reported to diagnose cytomegalovirus status with high specificity and sensitivity.

For this clone: Its target antigen remains unknown. Base qualities are not recorded, but no much larger clone differs from it by a single base.

In total, over 600 healthy bone marrow donors made up the cohort. All cohort members were sampled while nominally healthy, although unrecorded immune exposures were likely present. The donor tested CMV seropositive, placing the donor among the 250 to 350 seropositive members of the cohort. A peripheral blood sample was provided by each donor, and peripheral blood mononuclear cells were used for TCR beta sequencing. The Qiagen DNeasy Blood Extraction Kit was used to extract genomic DNA from the blood cell samples. Libraries were constructed by the immunoSEQ multiplex PCR assay. The multiplex PCR relied on a mix of 60 forward primers for TCR Vbeta segments and 13 reverse primers for TCR Jbeta segments. A multiplex PCR assay on genomic DNA amplified the CDR3 region of rearranged TCR beta genes. The Illumina HiSeq System was used to sequence the amplified TCR beta libraries as 87-base-pair reads. On the authors' methods: Across the 600 to 700 repertoires, a later analysis counted some 81 million unique TCR beta chains, 9 million to 14 million of which were shared by at least two donors. To remove PCR and sequencing errors, raw reads were error-corrected and collapsed into unique sequences using a nearest-neighbor algorithm that merged closely related sequences. V, D and J gene segments were assigned by aligning CDR3 sequences to IMGT reference sequences. For a sequence to be retained, a match of at least six nucleotides was required to both a V gene segment and a J gene segment. A rearrangement was called productive if the CDR3 had no stop codons and remained in frame with V and J, and every other rearrangement was called non-productive. CDR3 was defined by IMGT convention, running from the second conserved V-encoded cysteine to the conserved J-encoded phenylalanine. Sequences without an unambiguous match to a single V gene segment were excluded from the earlier analysis of a few hundred of the donors. In an earlier analysis of 500 to 750 of the donors, V segments were called functional above 56.7% productive rearrangements and were called segregating when the between-donor standard deviation exceeded 5%. A statistical classification framework was built for diagnosing cytomegalovirus status from the catalog of TCR beta chain sequences. A later analysis assigned V and J genes by comparing TCR nucleotide sequences with IMGT/GENE-DB human TR gene sequences. In a later analysis, CDR3 sequences and most-parsimonious VDJ recombination scenarios were assigned using the TCRdist pipeline. In a later analysis, each TCR beta chain was defined by its CDR3 amino acid sequence together with its V-gene family, and reads without a unique V-gene family were excluded. A later analysis removed 550 to 700 highly shared, low-generation-probability nucleotide sequences to deal with suspected cross-contamination and a sequencing artifact. In a later analysis, a clonal expansion index for each public chain was calculated from normalized within-repertoire ranks of inferred template counts. In a later analysis, generation probabilities were computed using a VDJ recombination model fitted to out-of-frame rearrangements, and the results were checked against IGoR. In a later analysis, TCR-TCR, TCR-HLA and TCR-CMV co-occurrence was scored with hypergeometric tests, and a repertoire-size bias correction was applied to TCR pairs. False discovery rates were estimated in a later analysis by permuting HLA or CMV assignments 20 times. In a later analysis, co-occurring TCRs were grouped using DBSCAN, with TCRdist sequence similarity added in when clustering inside HLA-allele-positive subsets. Repertoires with fewer than 30,000 or more than 120,000 public chains were left out of co-occurrence clustering, as were roughly five repertoires with anomalous nucleotide sharing. The clones in this table, taken by TCRdb from immuneACCESS, are in-frame only. Not every clone is retained; where verified, under half of the shortfall comes from an unresolved V gene, and the cause of the rest is unknown. V and J calls plus clone size are reproduced from that table; the DNA served to infer D and trimming. In this sample the table shows fewer than 120,000 clones, approximately 80% of which occur a single time. The ten largest clones capture approximately 5.6% of the sample.

CDR1 is given as SGHVS and CDR2 as FNYEAQ, both from the germline V gene. V loses 1 base, J loses 2 bases, and the germline ends lie 10 bases apart. The CDR3 holds 15 amino acids from the cysteine to the phenylalanine. The sequence is cut down to CDR3 DNA, 45 bases in frame from base 1. The material sequenced was PBMCs. This receptor was obtained from a man aged 25-45 years in good health and CMV-seropositive. This chain is built from TRBV7-6 and TRBJ2-3; the D segment could be TRBD2, given 5 matching bases. The CDR3 protein: CASSLGGLLTDTQYF. The nucleotides are TGTGCCAGCAGCTTAGGTGGACTCCTCACAGATACGCAGTATTTT.